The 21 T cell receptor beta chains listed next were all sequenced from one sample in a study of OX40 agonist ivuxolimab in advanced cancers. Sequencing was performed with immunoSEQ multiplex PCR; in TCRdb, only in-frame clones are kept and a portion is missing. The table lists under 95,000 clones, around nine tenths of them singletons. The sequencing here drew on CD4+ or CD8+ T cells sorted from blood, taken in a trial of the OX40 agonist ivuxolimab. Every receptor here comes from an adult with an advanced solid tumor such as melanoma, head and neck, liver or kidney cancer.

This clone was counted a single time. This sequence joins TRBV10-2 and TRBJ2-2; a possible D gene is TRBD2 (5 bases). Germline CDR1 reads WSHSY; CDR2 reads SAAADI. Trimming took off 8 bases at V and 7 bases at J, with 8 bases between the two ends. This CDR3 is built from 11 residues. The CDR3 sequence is CASRDFGELFF. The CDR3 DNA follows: TGCGCCAGCCGGGATTTCGGGGAGCTGTTTTTT.

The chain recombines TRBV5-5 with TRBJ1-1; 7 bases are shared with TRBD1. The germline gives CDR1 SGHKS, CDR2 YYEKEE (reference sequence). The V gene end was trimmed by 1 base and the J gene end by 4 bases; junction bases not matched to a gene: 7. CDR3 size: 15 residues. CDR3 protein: CASSLRGGVPTEAFF. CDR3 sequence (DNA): TGTGCCAGCAGCTTGAGAGGGGGCGTTCCCACTGAAGCTTTCTTT.

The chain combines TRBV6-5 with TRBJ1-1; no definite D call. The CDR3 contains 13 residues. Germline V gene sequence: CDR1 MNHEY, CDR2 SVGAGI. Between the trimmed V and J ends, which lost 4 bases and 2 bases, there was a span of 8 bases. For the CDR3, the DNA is TGTGCCAGCAGTTTGACACCCAACACTGAAGCTTTCTTT. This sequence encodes CASSLTPNTEAFF.

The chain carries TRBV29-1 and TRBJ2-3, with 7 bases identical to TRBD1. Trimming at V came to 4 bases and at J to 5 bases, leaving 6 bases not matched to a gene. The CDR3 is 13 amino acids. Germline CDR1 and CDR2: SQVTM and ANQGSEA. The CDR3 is CSVVGGKRDTQYF. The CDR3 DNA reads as TGCAGCGTTGTAGGGGGCAAAAGAGATACGCAGTATTTT.

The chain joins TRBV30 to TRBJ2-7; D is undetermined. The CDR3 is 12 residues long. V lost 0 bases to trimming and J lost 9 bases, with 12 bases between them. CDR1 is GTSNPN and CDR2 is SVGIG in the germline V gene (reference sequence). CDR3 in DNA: TGTGCCTGGAGTGTACATCGGCTGGGGCAGTACTTC. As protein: CAWSVHRLGQYF.

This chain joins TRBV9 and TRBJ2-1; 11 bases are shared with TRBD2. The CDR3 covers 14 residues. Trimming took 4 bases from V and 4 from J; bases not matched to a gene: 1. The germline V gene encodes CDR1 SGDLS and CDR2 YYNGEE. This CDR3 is CASSTSGGYNEQFF. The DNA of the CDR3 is TGTGCCAGCAGCACTAGCGGGGGATACAATGAGCAGTTCTTC.

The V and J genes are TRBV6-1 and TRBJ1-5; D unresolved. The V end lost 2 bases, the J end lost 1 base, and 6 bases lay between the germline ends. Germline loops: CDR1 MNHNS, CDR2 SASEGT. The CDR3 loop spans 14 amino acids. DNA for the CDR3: TGTGCCAGCAGTGAACTTATCAGCAATCAGCCCCAGCATTTT. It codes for CASSELISNQPQHF.

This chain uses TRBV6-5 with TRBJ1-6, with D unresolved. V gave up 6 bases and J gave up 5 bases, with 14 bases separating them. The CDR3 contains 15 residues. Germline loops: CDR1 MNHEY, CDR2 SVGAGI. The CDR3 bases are TGTGCCAGCAGCCCTGATTGGGGTCATAATTCACCCCTCCACTTT. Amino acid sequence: CASSPDWGHNSPLHF.

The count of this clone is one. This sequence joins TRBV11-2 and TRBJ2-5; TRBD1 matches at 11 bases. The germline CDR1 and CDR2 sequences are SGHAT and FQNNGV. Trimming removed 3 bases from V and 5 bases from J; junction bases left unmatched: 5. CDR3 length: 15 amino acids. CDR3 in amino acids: CASSFSGTGGETQYF. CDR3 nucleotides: TGTGCCAGCAGCTTTTCGGGGACAGGGGGGGAGACCCAGTACTTC. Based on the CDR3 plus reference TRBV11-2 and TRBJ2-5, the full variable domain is EAGVAQSPRYKIIEKRQSVAFWCNPISGHATLYWYQQILGQGPKLLIQFQNNGVVDDSQLPKDRFSAERLKGVDSTLKIQPAKLEDSAVYLCASSFSGTGGETQYFGPGTRLLVL.

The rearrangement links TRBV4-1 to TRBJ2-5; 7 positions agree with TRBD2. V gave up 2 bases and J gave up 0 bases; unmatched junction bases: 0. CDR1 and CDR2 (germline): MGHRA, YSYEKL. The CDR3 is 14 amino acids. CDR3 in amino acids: CASSQRGDQETQYF. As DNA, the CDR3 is TGCGCCAGCAGCCAACGGGGGGACCAAGAGACCCAGTACTTC.

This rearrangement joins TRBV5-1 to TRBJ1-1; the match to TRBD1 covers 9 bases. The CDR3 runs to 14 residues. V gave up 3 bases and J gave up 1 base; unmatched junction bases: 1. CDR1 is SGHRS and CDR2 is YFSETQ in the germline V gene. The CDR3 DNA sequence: TGCGCCAGCAGCTCGGGACAGGGGAACACTGAAGCTTTCTTT. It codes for CASSSGQGNTEAFF. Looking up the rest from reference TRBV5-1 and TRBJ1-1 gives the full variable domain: KAGVTQTPRYLIKTRGQQVTLSCSPISGHRSVSWYQQTPGQGLQFLFEYFSETQRNKGNFPGRFSGRQFSNSRSEMNVSTLELGDSALYLCASSSGQGNTEAFFGQGTRLTVV.

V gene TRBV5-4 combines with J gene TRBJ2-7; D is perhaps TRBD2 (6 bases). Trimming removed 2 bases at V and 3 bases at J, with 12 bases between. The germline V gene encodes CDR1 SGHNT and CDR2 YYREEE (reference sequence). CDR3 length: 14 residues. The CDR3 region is CASSFGGQIYEQYF. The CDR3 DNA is TGTGCCAGCAGCTTCGGAGGGCAGATCTACGAGCAGTACTTC.

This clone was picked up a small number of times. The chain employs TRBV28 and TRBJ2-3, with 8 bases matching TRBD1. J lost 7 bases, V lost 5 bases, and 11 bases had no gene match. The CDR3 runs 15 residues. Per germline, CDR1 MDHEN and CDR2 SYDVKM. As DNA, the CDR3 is TGTGCCAGCAGTACGGACAGGGAAGAAGGGAATACGCAGTATTTT. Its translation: CASSTDREEGNTQYF.

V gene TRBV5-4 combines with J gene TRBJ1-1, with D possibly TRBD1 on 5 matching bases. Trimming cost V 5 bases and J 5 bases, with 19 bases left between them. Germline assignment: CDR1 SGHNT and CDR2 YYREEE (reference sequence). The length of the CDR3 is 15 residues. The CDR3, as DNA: TGTGCCAGCAGTGTGGGAGGGACCCTGGGGACTGAAGCTTTCTTT. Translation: CASSVGGTLGTEAFF.

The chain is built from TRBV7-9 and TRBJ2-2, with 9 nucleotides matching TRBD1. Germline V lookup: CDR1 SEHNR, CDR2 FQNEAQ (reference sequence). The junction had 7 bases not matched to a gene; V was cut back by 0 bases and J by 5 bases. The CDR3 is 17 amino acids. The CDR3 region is CASSLAGTGIVTGELFF. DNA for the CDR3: TGTGCCAGCAGCTTAGCCGGGACAGGGATCGTTACCGGGGAGCTGTTTTTT.

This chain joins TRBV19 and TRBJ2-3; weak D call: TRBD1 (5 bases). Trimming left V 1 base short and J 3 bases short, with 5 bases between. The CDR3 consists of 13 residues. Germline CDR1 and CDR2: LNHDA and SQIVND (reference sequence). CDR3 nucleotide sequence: TGTGCCAGTAGTATAGCAGGGACAGATACGCAGTATTTT. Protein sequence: CASSIAGTDTQYF.

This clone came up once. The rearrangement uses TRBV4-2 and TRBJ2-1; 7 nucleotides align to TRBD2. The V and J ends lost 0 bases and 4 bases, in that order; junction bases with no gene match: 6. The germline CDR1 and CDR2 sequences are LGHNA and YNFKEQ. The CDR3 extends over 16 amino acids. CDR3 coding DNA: TGTGCCAGCAGCCAAGATACCCGGACTAGTTACAATGAGCAGTTCTTC. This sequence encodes CASSQDTRTSYNEQFF.

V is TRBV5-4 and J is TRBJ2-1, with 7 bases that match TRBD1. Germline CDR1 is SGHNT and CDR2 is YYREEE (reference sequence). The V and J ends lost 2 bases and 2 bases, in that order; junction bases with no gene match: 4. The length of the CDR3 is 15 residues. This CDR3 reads CASSLGTDPYNEQFF. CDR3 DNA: TGTGCCAGCAGCTTAGGGACAGACCCCTACAATGAGCAGTTCTTC.

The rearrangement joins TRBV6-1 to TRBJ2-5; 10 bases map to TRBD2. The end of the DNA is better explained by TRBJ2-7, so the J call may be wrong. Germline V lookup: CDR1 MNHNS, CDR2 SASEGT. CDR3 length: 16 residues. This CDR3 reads CASSEGLAGISYEQYF. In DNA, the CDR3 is TGTGCCAGCAGTGAAGGACTAGCGGGCATCTCCTACGAGCAGTACTTC.

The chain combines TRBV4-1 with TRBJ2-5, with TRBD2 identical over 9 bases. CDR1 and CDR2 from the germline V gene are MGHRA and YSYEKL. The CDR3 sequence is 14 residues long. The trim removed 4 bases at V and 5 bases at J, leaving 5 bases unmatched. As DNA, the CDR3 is TGCGCCAGCAGCCTTAGCGGGGGCGGGGAGACCCAGTACTTC. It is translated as CASSLSGGGETQYF.

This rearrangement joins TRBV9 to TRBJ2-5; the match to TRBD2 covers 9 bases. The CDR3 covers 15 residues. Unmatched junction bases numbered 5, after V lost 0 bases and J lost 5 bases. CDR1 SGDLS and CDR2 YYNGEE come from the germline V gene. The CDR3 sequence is CASSVDSGSRETQYF. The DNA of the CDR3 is TGTGCCAGCAGCGTAGATAGCGGGAGTCGTGAGACCCAGTACTTC.